This T cell receptor beta chain was identified in a study of T-cell memory formation after mild COVID-19. Study at large: TCR clusters largely stayed donor specific. Study-wide results and caveats: Of the contracting clones, CD4+ ones lay mainly in CM and EM, and CD8+ ones in EMRA. Balance between CD4 and CD8 was seen in clones contracting day 15 to 85, and a CD4+ lean was seen in later expanders. Pre-infection memory already had some responding clones, implying cross-reactive memory joined.

The CDR3 runs 18 residues. V gave up 6 bases and J gave up 0 bases, with 21 bases separating them. Germline V lookup: CDR1 MNHNY, CDR2 SVGAGI (reference sequence). MiXCR, applied by TCRdb to the 5' RACE reads, yields one record per CDR3 protein. The sample contains under 350,000 distinct CDR3 sequences, about 17% of which appear only once. Note on this clonotype: The antigen remains undetermined.

Sequencing was performed on PBMCs or a T cell subset sorted from them (not recorded which). This rearrangement joins TRBV6-6 to TRBJ2-1, with D uncertain. This TCR was recovered from a man between 18 and 29 years old who had mild COVID-19 (a few samples of this study predate the infection). Cell type and time point are not known. Here the CDR3 DNA reads TGTGCCAGCAGCCTACTCATGCTTACCCCGAGCTCCTACAATGAGCAGTTCTTC. This sequence encodes CASSLLMLTPSSYNEQFF.